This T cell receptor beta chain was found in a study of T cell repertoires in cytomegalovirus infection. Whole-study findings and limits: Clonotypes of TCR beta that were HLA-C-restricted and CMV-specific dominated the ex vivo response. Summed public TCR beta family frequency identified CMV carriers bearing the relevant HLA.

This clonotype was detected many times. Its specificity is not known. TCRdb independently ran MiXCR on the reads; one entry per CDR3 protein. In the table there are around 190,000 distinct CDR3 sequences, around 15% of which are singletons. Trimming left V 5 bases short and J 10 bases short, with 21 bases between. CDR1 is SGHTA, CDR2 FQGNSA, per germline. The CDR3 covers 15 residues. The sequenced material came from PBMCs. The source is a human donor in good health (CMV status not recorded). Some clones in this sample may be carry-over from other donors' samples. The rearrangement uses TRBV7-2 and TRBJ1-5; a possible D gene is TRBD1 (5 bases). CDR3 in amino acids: CASSPFTGGFEPQHF. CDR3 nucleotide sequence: TGTGCCAGCAGCCCATTCACGGGGGGTTTTGAACCCCAGCATTTT.